The clone carrying this T cell receptor beta chain was counted between two and nine times. Its specificity is not known. Peripheral blood samples of 9 to 10 milliliters were drawn from each donor. Each sample had at least 6 million PBMCs isolated. These data come from a study of blood T cells in healthy people across ages. Study findings and constraints: While age rose, TCR beta diversity per million T cells dropped in a roughly linear way.

Using a J-beta primer mix together with a sample-barcoded 5' primer, a second PCR was run for about 7 to 12 cycles. Each CDR3 protein is one row after TCRdb ran MiXCR on the 5' RACE reads. The data show about 930,000 distinct CDR3 sequences, about 29% seen once. CDR1 is SGDLS, CDR2 YYNGEE, per germline. This CDR3 contains 15 residues. Deletions cut 4 bases from V and 4 bases from J, with 15 bases between. These same records also appear under a second study, on T cells of mothers and their children.

The chain joins TRBV9 to TRBJ2-1; D is perhaps TRBD2 (6 bases). This clonotype originated in a woman in her thirties or forties in good health. Sequenced: blood. The CDR3 DNA follows: TGTGCCAGCAGCATCTCCCGCGGGAATTACAATGAGCAGTTCTTC. Translation: CASSISRGNYNEQFF.